This TCR beta chain was obtained from a study of CD8 T cells in ankylosing spondylitis. MiXCR was run by TCRdb on the 5' RACE reads, yielding one entry per CDR3 protein. This table has about 200,000 distinct CDR3 sequences, roughly 12% appearing once. This CDR3 comprises 15 residues. J lost 8 bases, V lost 0 bases, and 5 bases had no gene match. Per germline, CDR1 SGDLS and CDR2 YYNGEE. J is TRBJ2-2 and V is TRBV9, with 9 bases identical to TRBD2. This TCR was sampled from a male donor with ankylosing spondylitis or in good health (not recorded which). Sequencing used blood, either unsorted or a sorted T cell fraction (not recorded which). The CDR3 region is CASSVGASGTGELFF. CDR3 nucleotides: TGTGCCAGCAGCGTAGGGGCTAGCGGGACTGGGGAGCTGTTTTTT.